A single sample gave rise to the 14 T cell receptor beta chains below, sequenced in a study of T cells in Graves' hyperthyroidism and ophthalmopathy (dated 2019 in TCRdb). The receptor library was made with multiplex PCR. The run used an Illumina HiSeq 2000. TCR beta CDR3 regions were amplified from RNA transcripts. The first round of RT-PCR for the TCR CDR3 was performed with the HTBI primer set and the Qiagen OneStep RT-PCR kit. TCRdb took the public reads, trimmed them with fastp at Q25, ran MiXCR for clone calling and kept in-frame beta chains. Entries are consolidated by CDR3 protein sequence, retaining the most common genes and DNA. This sample has around 600,000 distinct CDR3 sequences in its table, and approximately 14% of those were observed once. Of the sample, 12% falls within the top ten clones. The sample comprised blood. The receptors were gathered from a woman aged 45-60 years with Graves' ophthalmopathy.

Many counts were recorded for this clonotype. The chain combines TRBV10-3 with TRBJ2-7; D is unresolved. The CDR3 runs 12 residues. Trimming left V 8 bases short and J 0 bases short, with 8 bases between. Germline CDR1 reads ENHRY; CDR2 reads SYGVKD. The CDR3 reads CAIGSSSYEQYF. The DNA for the CDR3 is TGTGCCATCGGAAGTAGCTCCTACGAGCAGTACTTC.

This clonotype appeared many times. The chain carries TRBV11-1 and TRBJ1-1; no firm D call. CDR1 is SGHAT and CDR2 is FQDESV in the germline V gene (reference sequence). The CDR3 sequence is 14 residues long. The germline V and J ends were trimmed by 5 bases and 4 bases, with 14 bases remaining between them. Here the CDR3 DNA reads TGTGCCAGCAGCCTAGGGCCCGAGACCACTGAAGCTTTCTTT. It codes for CASSLGPETTEAFF.

The table lists this clonotype with many counts. The chain couples TRBV28 to TRBJ1-4, with TRBD1 identical over 10 bases. This CDR3 is 17 amino acids long. Losses at the gene ends were 2 bases for V and 4 bases for J; bases not matched to a gene: 7. Germline V gene lookup returns CDR1 MDHEN and CDR2 SYDVKM. For the CDR3, the DNA is TGTGCCAGCAGTTTACCCGGGACAGGGGTCAGTAATGAAAAACTGTTTTTT. It specifies CASSLPGTGVSNEKLFF.

The CDR3 coding sequence is TGTGCCAGCCGCGCGGTCGGCGGCAATCAGCCCCAGCATTTT. Translating gives CASRAVGGNQPQHF. J is TRBJ1-5 and V is TRBV6-1; no clear D. This CDR3 spans 14 amino acids. Per germline, CDR1 MNHNS and CDR2 SASEGT. V lost 8 bases, J lost 2 bases, and 13 bases lay in between.

Only a few counts were recorded for this clonotype. The chain combines TRBV15 with TRBJ2-2, with D possibly matching TRBD1 (6 bases). CDR1 is LNHNV, CDR2 YYDKDF, per germline (reference sequence). Trimming cost V 1 base and J 6 bases, with 18 bases left between them. The CDR3 contains 17 residues. For the CDR3, the DNA is TGTGCCACCAGCAGAGGGGACATGAAGATCGAGGCCGGGGAGCTGTTTTTT. Its protein product is CATSRGDMKIEAGELFF.

The sample holds many counts of this clonotype. J is TRBJ1-5 and V is TRBV6-2 or TRBV6-3; 10 nucleotides line up with TRBD1. J lost 6 bases, V lost 4 bases, and 6 bases had no gene match. Germline CDR1 is MNHEY and CDR2 is SVGEGT. This CDR3 has 15 residues. CDR3 nucleotide sequence: TGTGCCAGCAGTTGGTGGGACAGGGGAAGTCAGCCCCAGCATTTT. This codes for CASSWWDRGSQPQHF.

V usage is TRBV14 and J usage is TRBJ2-1, with 8 bases aligning to TRBD2. This CDR3 has 13 residues. After removal of 4 bases from V and 8 bases from J, the junction contained 4 bases not matched to a gene. From germline, CDR1 is SGHDN and CDR2 FVKESK. Here the CDR3 reads CASSRYGGDEQFF. The DNA of the CDR3 is TGTGCCAGCAGCCGGTACGGGGGGGATGAGCAGTTCTTC. Together with reference TRBV14 and TRBJ2-1, the CDR3 gives the full variable domain: EAGVTQFPSHSVIEKGQTVTLRCDPISGHDNLYWYRRVMGKEIKFLLHFVKESKQDESGMPNNRFLAERTGGTYSTLKVQPAELEDSGVYFCASSRYGGDEQFFGPGTRLTVL.

This clonotype was seen more than once but under ten times. V gene TRBV6-9 combines with J gene TRBJ2-7, with 10 bases fitting TRBD1. Looked up from germline, CDR1 is MNHGY and CDR2 is SVAAGI. The CDR3 runs to 15 residues. The trim removed 4 bases at V and 2 bases at J, leaving 5 bases unmatched. The CDR3 region has the DNA TGTGCCAGCAGTTTCACCGGGACAGGGGCCTACGAGCAGTACTTC. Translating gives CASSFTGTGAYEQYF.

This clonotype was counted between two and nine times. A clone one base away is much larger, so this may be a read error. The gene calls are TRBV28 and TRBJ2-7, with 8 bases that match TRBD1. The CDR3 loop spans 14 amino acids. Germline V gene sequence: CDR1 MDHEN, CDR2 SYDVKM. The trim removed 2 bases at V and 9 bases at J, leaving 9 bases unmatched. The CDR3 loop is CASSLQGARDGQYF. The CDR3 coding sequence is TGTGCCAGCAGTTTACAGGGGGCGCGTGACGGGCAGTACTTC. Together with reference TRBV28 and TRBJ2-7, the CDR3 gives the full variable domain: DVKVTQSSRYLVKRTGEKVFLECVQDMDHENMFWYRQDPGLGLRLIYFSYDVKMKEKGDIPEGYSVSREKKERFSLILESASTNQTSMYLCASSLQGARDGQYFGPGTRLTVT.

Many counts were recorded for this clonotype. The DNA of the CDR3 is TGTGCCAGCAGATCCGGGACAGGTAACTACGAGCAGTACTTC. It is translated as CASRSGTGNYEQYF. The chain carries TRBV12-3 or TRBV12-4 and TRBJ2-7; 8 nucleotides match TRBD1. This CDR3 comprises 14 residues. With V trimmed by 6 bases and J by 3 bases, 7 bases remained unmatched.

This clonotype was detected many times. CDR3 sequence: CASSPVAPLADYTDTQYF. The CDR3 DNA is TGTGCCAGCAGTCCTGTCGCCCCACTAGCGGACTACACAGATACGCAGTATTTT. The chain carries TRBV27 and TRBJ2-3, with 8 positions matching TRBD2. Trimming cost V 5 bases and J 2 bases; bases outside gene matches: 15. The CDR3 extends over 18 amino acids. Germline loops: CDR1 MNHEY, CDR2 SMNVEV (reference sequence).

The chain is built from TRBV6-1 and TRBJ2-5; D not certain. The CDR3 has 13 amino acids. Germline values: CDR1 MNHNS, CDR2 SASEGT. V dropped 7 bases and J dropped 5 bases, with 14 bases sitting between them. The CDR3, as DNA: TGTGCCAGCATCAACCGCTGGGTCGAGACCCAGTACTTC. Protein sequence: CASINRWVETQYF.

At least ten counts were recorded for this clonotype. The chain recombines TRBV18 with TRBJ1-4, with D possibly being TRBD1 (5 bases). Germline V gene data show CDR1 as KGHSH and CDR2 as LQKENI. V lost 6 bases and J lost 4, with 9 bases in between. The CDR3 has 13 residues. CDR3 nucleotide sequence: TGTGCCAGCTCCAGGGAGATTAATGAAAAACTGTTTTTT. It specifies CASSREINEKLFF.

Note on this clonotype: This may arise from a read error, as a much more abundant clone is one base away. The chain joins TRBV18 to TRBJ2-4; D is ambiguous. Trimming took 0 bases from V and 0 from J, leaving 9 bases between them. CDR1 and CDR2 from the germline V gene are KGHSH and LQKENI. The CDR3 spans 16 residues. CDR3 loop: CASSPPITLAKNIQYF. For the CDR3, the DNA is TGTGCCAGCTCACCACCTATCACCTTAGCCAAAAACATTCAGTACTTC.